This T cell receptor beta chain was found in a study of T-cell reconstitution after alpha-beta-depleted transplantation in children. Overall study results and limits: One year after transplant, T-cell counts and diversity came mostly from newly produced T cells. TCRbeta diversity was high at day 60 in some patients (a result of surviving recipient T cells and thymic progenitors). Alpha-beta T cells present about two months after transplant were reported to originate from several hundred expanded graft clones.

TCRbeta library construction was performed incorporating unique molecular identifiers. TCRdb reprocessed the PCR reads via MiXCR and lists one record per CDR3 protein. The sample has 580,000 or so distinct CDR3 sequences, approximately 22% seen once; the top ten hold around an eighth. In its sample, this clonotype was seen a few times. Antigen specificity is unknown. From germline, CDR1 is DFQATT and CDR2 SNEGSKA (reference sequence). V gave up 6 bases and J gave up 3 bases, with 15 bases separating them. This CDR3 is built from 13 residues. This TCR was recovered from a boy under two years old who had a stem cell transplant for acute myeloid leukemia, so the T cells may come from the graft donor. Sequenced material: PBMCs, mostly from graft donor cells, taken 360 days after TCRalphabeta/CD19-depleted stem cell transplant. The chain employs TRBV20-1 and TRBJ2-7, with D maybe TRBD1 (5 bases). CDR3 residues: CSARSQEGYEQYF. The CDR3 DNA reads TGCAGTGCAAGGTCACAGGAAGGCTACGAGCAGTACTTC.